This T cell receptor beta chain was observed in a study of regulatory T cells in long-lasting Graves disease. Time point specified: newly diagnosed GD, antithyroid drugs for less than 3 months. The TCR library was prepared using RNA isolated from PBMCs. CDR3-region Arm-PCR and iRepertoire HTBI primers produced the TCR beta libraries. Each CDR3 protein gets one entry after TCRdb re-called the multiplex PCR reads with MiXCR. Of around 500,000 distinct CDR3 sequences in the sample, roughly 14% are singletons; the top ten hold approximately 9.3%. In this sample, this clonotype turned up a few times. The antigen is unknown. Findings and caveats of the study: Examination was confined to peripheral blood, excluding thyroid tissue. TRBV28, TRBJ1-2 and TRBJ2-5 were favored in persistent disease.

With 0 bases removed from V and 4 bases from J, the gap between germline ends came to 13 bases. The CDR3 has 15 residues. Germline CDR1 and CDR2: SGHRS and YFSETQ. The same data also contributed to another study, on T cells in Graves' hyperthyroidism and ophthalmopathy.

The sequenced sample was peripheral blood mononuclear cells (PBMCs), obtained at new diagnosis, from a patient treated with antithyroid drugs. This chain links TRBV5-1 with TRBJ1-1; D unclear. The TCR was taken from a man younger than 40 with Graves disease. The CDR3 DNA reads TGCGCCAGCAGCTTGGCCGTAGGGTCGGCCACTGAAGCTTTCTTT. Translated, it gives CASSLAVGSATEAFF.